The clone carrying this TCR beta chain was detected many times. The entry originates in a study of T cells after yellow fever vaccination. TCRdb independently ran MiXCR on the 5' RACE reads; one entry per CDR3 protein. Of about 170,000 distinct CDR3 sequences listed, roughly 11% are singletons. The starting material was CD8+ T cells sorted from PBMCs, obtained 15 days after the yellow fever booster vaccination. The source of this sequence is a man aged 18 to 35 who received the YFV17D yellow fever vaccine.

The CDR3 here is CASSLSEFYNEQFF. CDR3 nucleotide sequence: TGCGCCAGCAGCTTGTCCGAGTTCTACAATGAGCAGTTCTTC. The chain recombines TRBV5-1 with TRBJ2-1; D ambiguous. Germline lookup yields CDR1 SGHRS and CDR2 YFSETQ. This CDR3 spans 14 amino acids. V lost 1 base and J 3 bases, leaving 8 bases between the germline ends. Using reference TRBV5-1 and TRBJ2-1 for the parts outside the CDR3, the full variable domain is KAGVTQTPRYLIKTRGQQVTLSCSPISGHRSVSWYQQTPGQGLQFLFEYFSETQRNKGNFPGRFSGRQFSNSRSEMNVSTLELGDSALYLCASSLSEFYNEQFFGPGTRLTVL.